A selection of T cell receptor beta chains follows, all from one sample in a study of blood T cell repertoires in COVID-19. TCRdb's copy holds only in-frame clones and misses some; the assay was immunoSEQ multiplex PCR. The repertoire has 200,000 to 250,000 clones, roughly 86% of them found once; the top ten carry around 1.5%. The material sequenced was peripheral blood. These receptors all stem from a woman aged 55-70 years who had recovered from COVID-19. Both conserved end residues are part of each CDR3. Each record gives: J gene, V gene, D gene, clone size, CDR3 protein, CDR3 DNA. A D gene is named only where the DNA matches it firmly. Not all rows give a size; the values are once, few, many and, for expanded clones, a class.

J: TRBJ2-5; V: TRBV2; D: NA; size: NA; CDR3: CASSTGGGQETQYF; DNA: TGTGCCAGCAGTACAGGGGGGGGCCAAGAGACCCAGTACTTC
J: TRBJ2-5; V: TRBV14; D: TRBD1; size: NA; CDR3: CASSPWTGRYQETQYF; DNA: TGTGCCAGCAGCCCTTGGACAGGGAGGTACCAAGAGACCCAGTACTTC
J: TRBJ2-7; V: TRBV18; D: NA; size: NA; CDR3: CASSPWPGRSAYEQYF; DNA: TGTGCCAGCTCACCATGGCCAGGGAGGAGTGCCTACGAGCAGTACTTC
J: TRBJ2-7; V: TRBV5-4; D: NA; size: few; CDR3: CASSFSGTYEQYF; DNA: TGTGCCAGCAGCTTCTCAGGGACCTACGAGCAGTACTTC
J: TRBJ2-1; V: TRBV29-1; D: NA; size: NA; CDR3: CSARGTYNEQFF; DNA: TGCAGCGCACGGGGAACCTACAATGAGCAGTTCTTC
J: TRBJ1-5; V: TRBV7-2; D: TRBD1; size: NA; CDR3: CASSLSGGGSNQPQHF; DNA: TGTGCCAGCAGCTTATCAGGGGGTGGGAGCAATCAGCCCCAGCATTTT
J: TRBJ1-2; V: TRBV7-8; D: NA; size: NA; CDR3: CASSFGRQLGYGYTF; DNA: TGTGCCAGCAGCTTCGGACGACAGCTCGGGTATGGCTACACCTTC
J: TRBJ1-5; V: TRBV5-1; D: TRBD1; size: NA; CDR3: CASSLGQGGNQPQHF; DNA: TGCGCCAGCAGCTTGGGACAGGGCGGCAATCAGCCCCAGCATTTT
J: TRBJ1-6; V: TRBV5-3; D: TRBD1; size: once; CDR3: CARSLLLGQYNSPLHF; DNA: TGTGCCAGAAGCTTGTTGTTGGGACAGTATAATTCACCCCTCCACTTT
J: TRBJ2-5; V: TRBV7-2; D: NA; size: once; CDR3: CASSLALGTSSGTQYF; DNA: TGTGCCAGCAGCTTAGCGTTAGGGACATCCTCGGGGACCCAGTACTTC
J: TRBJ2-7; V: TRBV18; D: TRBD2; size: NA; CDR3: CASSPMVAGSNEQYF; DNA: TGTGCCAGCTCACCGATGGTAGCGGGGTCAAACGAGCAGTACTTC
J: TRBJ2-1; V: TRBV7-9; D: NA; size: NA; CDR3: CASSLARGMVHVNEQFF; DNA: TGTGCCAGCAGCTTAGCCCGCGGAATGGTACACGTCAATGAGCAGTTCTTC
J: TRBJ1-1; V: TRBV15; D: NA; size: NA; CDR3: CATSRLTSDKAFF; DNA: TGTGCCACCAGCAGGTTAACAAGCGATAAAGCTTTCTTT
J: TRBJ1-1; V: TRBV7-2; D: TRBD1; size: NA; CDR3: CASSFHRGGNTEAFF; DNA: TGTGCCAGCAGCTTCCACAGGGGGGGGAACACTGAAGCTTTCTTT
J: TRBJ1-1; V: TRBV28; D: TRBD1; size: NA; CDR3: CASSFWTGGTEAFF; DNA: TGTGCCAGCAGTTTTTGGACAGGGGGCACTGAAGCTTTCTTT
J: TRBJ2-7; V: TRBV5-4; D: TRBD2; size: NA; CDR3: CASSLSGGGGLYEQYF; DNA: TGTGCCAGCAGCTTGAGTGGCGGGGGAGGACTATACGAGCAGTACTTC
J: TRBJ1-1; V: TRBV5-4; D: NA; size: NA; CDR3: CASSWGGRLTEAFF; DNA: TGTGCCAGCAGCTGGGGGGGCAGGCTCACTGAAGCTTTCTTT
J: TRBJ2-5; V: TRBV11-3; D: NA; size: NA; CDR3: CASSLGQQETQYF; DNA: TGTGCCAGCAGCCTCGGACAGCAAGAGACCCAGTACTTC
J: TRBJ1-2; V: TRBV4-1; D: NA; size: NA; CDR3: CASSHTTQGSYGYTF; DNA: TGCGCCAGCAGCCACACAACGCAGGGGAGCTATGGCTACACCTTC
J: TRBJ1-4; V: TRBV10-3; D: NA; size: NA; CDR3: CAIKSPGRDNEKLFF; DNA: TGTGCCATCAAGTCCCCCGGACGGGATAATGAAAAACTGTTTTTT
J: TRBJ2-2; V: TRBV7-2; D: TRBD2; size: NA; CDR3: CASSHGGRGDRTGELFF; DNA: TGTGCCAGCAGCCATGGGGGACGGGGGGACCGGACCGGGGAGCTGTTTTTT
J: TRBJ2-7; V: TRBV15; D: NA; size: NA; CDR3: CATSRDQGLRIVYEQYF; DNA: TGTGCCACCAGCAGAGATCAGGGCCTCAGAATCGTCTACGAGCAGTACTTC
J: TRBJ2-7; V: TRBV19; D: NA; size: NA; CDR3: CASSTGQRSYEQYF; DNA: TGTGCCAGTAGTACGGGACAACGCTCCTACGAGCAGTACTTC
J: TRBJ2-5; V: TRBV10-3; D: TRBD2; size: NA; CDR3: CAISATSGGETQYF; DNA: TGTGCCATCAGCGCGACTAGCGGGGGAGAGACCCAGTACTTC
J: TRBJ2-1; V: TRBV6-5; D: NA; size: once; CDR3: CASSYSQEINEQFF; DNA: TGTGCCAGCAGTTACTCACAGGAGATCAATGAGCAGTTCTTC
J: TRBJ1-4; V: TRBV2; D: NA; size: NA; CDR3: CASRRGWGEKLFF; DNA: TGTGCCAGCAGGCGGGGATGGGGTGAAAAACTGTTTTTT
J: TRBJ2-5; V: TRBV27; D: NA; size: once; CDR3: CASSFAGFQETQYF; DNA: TGTGCCAGCAGTTTTGCGGGCTTCCAAGAGACCCAGTACTTC
J: TRBJ2-1; V: TRBV6-5; D: NA; size: NA; CDR3: CASSGGGFLNEQFF; DNA: TGTGCCAGCAGCGGGGGAGGCTTTCTAAATGAGCAGTTCTTC
J: TRBJ1-2; V: TRBV6-6; D: TRBD1; size: few; CDR3: CASIADRVYGYTF; DNA: TGTGCCAGCATTGCGGACAGGGTCTATGGCTACACCTTC
J: TRBJ1-1; V: TRBV5-1; D: NA; size: NA; CDR3: CASSFNRVATEAFF; DNA: TGCGCCAGCAGCTTTAACAGGGTTGCGACTGAAGCTTTCTTT
J: TRBJ2-5; V: TRBV4-2; D: NA; size: NA; CDR3: CASSQVIGWDSETQYF; DNA: TGTGCCAGCAGCCAAGTGATAGGATGGGACTCGGAGACCCAGTACTTC
J: TRBJ1-6; V: TRBV3-1/TRBV3-2; D: NA; size: NA; CDR3: CASSPGPSPYSPLHF; DNA: TGTGCCAGCAGCCCTGGGCCTTCGCCTTATTCACCCCTCCACTTT
J: TRBJ2-2; V: TRBV5-1; D: TRBD2; size: NA; CDR3: CASSYTSGGATGELFF; DNA: TGCGCCAGCAGCTACACTAGCGGGGGGGCGACCGGGGAGCTGTTTTTT
J: TRBJ1-2; V: TRBV12-3/TRBV12-4; D: TRBD1; size: NA; CDR3: CASTYRGRYGYTF; DNA: TGTGCCAGCACCTACAGGGGCCGGTATGGCTACACCTTC
J: TRBJ1-1; V: TRBV11-3; D: NA; size: once; CDR3: CASSLDRGNTEAFF; DNA: TGTGCCAGCAGCTTAGATAGGGGGAACACTGAAGCTTTCTTT
J: TRBJ1-2; V: TRBV4-3; D: TRBD1; size: NA; CDR3: CASSQLRRGPDGYTF; DNA: TGCGCCAGCAGCCAGCTTCGGAGGGGGCCGGATGGCTACACCTTC
J: TRBJ2-3; V: TRBV18; D: NA; size: NA; CDR3: CASSPGGLGDTQYF; DNA: TGTGCCAGCTCACCAGGGGGCCTCGGAGATACGCAGTATTTT
J: TRBJ2-5; V: TRBV29-1; D: NA; size: NA; CDR3: CSALVPNGETQYF; DNA: TGCAGCGCCTTGGTTCCCAACGGGGAGACCCAGTACTTC
J: TRBJ1-5; V: TRBV27; D: NA; size: NA; CDR3: CASGYTTGFSNQPQHF; DNA: TGTGCCAGCGGGTACACGACAGGATTTAGCAATCAGCCCCAGCATTTT
J: TRBJ1-1; V: TRBV14; D: NA; size: NA; CDR3: CASSRGQFYTEAFF; DNA: TGTGCCAGCAGCCGCGGACAGTTTTACACTGAAGCTTTCTTT
J: TRBJ2-3; V: TRBV10-3; D: NA; size: NA; CDR3: CAISDLAGASSDTQYF; DNA: TGTGCCATCAGTGATTTGGCGGGGGCCTCGTCAGATACGCAGTATTTT
J: TRBJ2-1; V: TRBV3-1/TRBV3-2; D: NA; size: NA; CDR3: CASSQVSGPGPYNEQFF; DNA: TGTGCCAGCAGCCAAGTGAGCGGACCGGGCCCATACAATGAGCAGTTCTTC
J: TRBJ1-2; V: TRBV5-1; D: NA; size: NA; CDR3: CASSAAGPDYGYTF; DNA: TGCGCCAGCAGTGCAGCGGGACCCGACTATGGCTACACCTTC